These 10 T cell receptor beta chains were sequenced from one sample in a study of T cells in localized non-small cell lung cancer. TCRdb keeps only in-frame clones here, not all; method: immunoSEQ multiplex PCR. The sample yields just under 80,000 clones, around 84% seen once. The input for sequencing was peripheral blood, taken before any cancer treatment. Receptors were obtained from a female donor at least 60 years old with stage I lung adenocarcinoma.

The chain uses TRBV7-9 and TRBJ2-1; 7 bases are a match to TRBD2. V shed 1 base, J shed 5 bases, and the junction held 2 bases outside the gene matches. This CDR3 comprises 14 residues. Germline V gene data show CDR1 as SEHNR and CDR2 as FQNEAQ (reference sequence). The CDR3 region is CASSLVGGNNEQFF. In DNA form, the CDR3 reads TGTGCCAGCAGCTTAGTGGGAGGGAACAATGAGCAGTTCTTC.

V usage is TRBV15 and J usage is TRBJ2-5; D might be TRBD1 or TRBD2, each matching 5 bases. The V gene lost 8 bases and the J gene lost 5 bases, with 12 bases spanning the gap. CDR1 LNHNV and CDR2 YYDKDF come from the germline V gene (reference sequence). This CDR3 is 12 amino acids long. The DNA for the CDR3 is TGTGCCACCGCAGAGGGGATGGAGACCCAGTACTTC. Amino acid sequence: CATAEGMETQYF.

The table lists this clone with a few counts. This chain uses TRBV6-5 with TRBJ1-1; D is perhaps TRBD1 (5 bases). With 2 bases removed from V and 11 bases from J, the gap between germline ends came to 15 bases. The CDR3 length is 13 residues. In germline, CDR1 is MNHEY, CDR2 SVGAGI. The CDR3 spells CASSYLIGGAAFF. The DNA for the CDR3 is TGTGCCAGCAGTTACCTCATTGGGGGTGCTGCTTTCTTT.

The gene calls are TRBV7-3 and TRBJ2-1; possibly TRBD2 for D (6 bases). The length of the CDR3 is 11 residues. Germline V gives CDR1 SGHTA, CDR2 FQGTGA. V was trimmed by 6 bases and J by 8 bases, leaving 8 bases between them. The CDR3 sequence is CASRGEDEQFF. Written as DNA, the CDR3 is TGTGCCAGCAGGGGGGAGGATGAGCAGTTCTTC.

The rearrangement links TRBV5-8 to TRBJ1-1; D is undetermined. CDR1 SGHTS and CDR2 YDEGEE come from the germline V gene. V was cut by 0 bases and J by 4 bases, with 10 bases left in between. The CDR3 has 14 residues. The CDR3 region is CASSLGMFGTEAFF. Written as DNA, the CDR3 is TGTGCCAGCAGCTTGGGGATGTTTGGCACTGAAGCTTTCTTT.

This chain uses TRBV6-6 with TRBJ2-5, with 13 bases identical to TRBD2. Germline V CDR1 and CDR2: MNHNY, SVGAGI (reference sequence). The J segment lost 5 bases and the V segment lost 5 bases, leaving 8 bases of the junction unmatched. The CDR3 is 16 residues long. The CDR3 nucleotides are TGTGCCAGCAGTCTTCGACTAGCGGGAGGCCGGGAGACCCAGTACTTC. It encodes CASSLRLAGGRETQYF.

The chain joins TRBV18 to TRBJ2-4, with 9 bases that match TRBD1. CDR3 length: 14 residues. V lost 0 bases and J lost 10; bases outside the gene matches: 4. CDR1 is KGHSH and CDR2 is LQKENI in the germline V gene. The DNA of the CDR3 is TGTGCCAGCTCACCACCGGGACAGGGAGGGATTCAGTACTTC. Amino acids: CASSPPGQGGIQYF.

The chain has TRBV5-1 and TRBJ2-7, with TRBD2 matching over 7 bases. The CDR3 covers 15 residues. Germline V gene sequence: CDR1 SGHRS, CDR2 YFSETQ. Trimming removed 0 bases from V and 6 bases from J; junction bases left unmatched: 9. CDR3 in DNA: TGCGCCAGCAGCTTGGGTCTAGCGGTGACTCCCGAGCAGTACTTC. It codes for CASSLGLAVTPEQYF.

V and J are TRBV4-3 and TRBJ1-6; D not certain. The CDR3 is 16 amino acids. Germline V gives CDR1 LGHNA, CDR2 YSLEER. V lost 0 bases to trimming and J lost 7 bases, with 13 bases between them. This CDR3 reads CASSQEWASKNSPLHF. Written as DNA, the CDR3 is TGCGCCAGCAGCCAAGAGTGGGCTTCCAAGAATTCACCCCTCCACTTT.

This clone was detected only a few times. CDR3 region: CASSSLRDRVYTGELFF. CDR3 coding DNA: TGTGCCAGCAGTTCTCTCCGGGACAGGGTTTACACCGGGGAGCTGTTTTTT. This chain links TRBV7-2 with TRBJ2-2, with 9 nucleotides matching TRBD1. The CDR3 contains 17 residues. Trimming cost V 6 bases and J 3 bases; bases outside gene matches: 11. In germline, CDR1 is SGHTA, CDR2 FQGNSA.